This TCR beta chain appears in the sequencing data of a study of CD8 T cells in Susac syndrome. Overall study: Clinically active disease was present in over 5 of the sequenced Susac syndrome patients. Roughly eight of these patients were in remission. Patients with Susac syndrome were, at the time of blood collection, therapy-naive, maintained on corticosteroids, or maintained on intravenous immunoglobulin alone.

Sequencing of TCR beta was undertaken in CD8+ and CD4+ T cells derived from blood. Reverse transcription of about 0.5 to 1 ug RNA used random hexamers. In TCRdb, the immunoSEQ multiplex PCR reads were re-called with MiXCR into one record per CDR3 protein. This table has about 190,000 distinct CDR3 sequences, 95% appearing once. Study-level results: It was in TEMRA cells and active patients that Susac CD8+ clonal expansion peaked.

Regarding this clonotype: Its specificity is not known.

Germline V lookup: CDR1 DFQATT, CDR2 SNEGSKA (reference sequence). This CDR3 contains 15 residues. J was trimmed by 3 bases and V by 2 bases; bases with no gene match: 10. The V and J genes are TRBV20-1 and TRBJ2-7; 7 bases line up with TRBD1. The sequence came from a human donor with Susac syndrome. The sample was CD8+ T cells from PBMCs. The DNA of the CDR3 is TGCAGTGCTAGACCCGACACAGGGGTCGGCTACGAGCAGTACTTC. Amino acids: CSARPDTGVGYEQYF.